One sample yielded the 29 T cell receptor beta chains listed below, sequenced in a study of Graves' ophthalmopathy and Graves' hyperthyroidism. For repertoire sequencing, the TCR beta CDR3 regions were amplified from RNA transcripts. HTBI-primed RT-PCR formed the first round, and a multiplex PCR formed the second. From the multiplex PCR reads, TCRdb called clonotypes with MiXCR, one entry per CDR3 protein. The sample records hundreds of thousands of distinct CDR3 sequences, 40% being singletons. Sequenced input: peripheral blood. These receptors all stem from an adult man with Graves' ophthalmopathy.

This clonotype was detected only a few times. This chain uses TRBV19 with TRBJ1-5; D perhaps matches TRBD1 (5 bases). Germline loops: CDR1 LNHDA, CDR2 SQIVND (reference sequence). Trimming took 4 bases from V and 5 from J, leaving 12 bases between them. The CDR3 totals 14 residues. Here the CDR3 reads CASSTGLLDQPQHF. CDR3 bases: TGTGCCAGTAGTACGGGACTGCTGGATCAGCCCCAGCATTTT.

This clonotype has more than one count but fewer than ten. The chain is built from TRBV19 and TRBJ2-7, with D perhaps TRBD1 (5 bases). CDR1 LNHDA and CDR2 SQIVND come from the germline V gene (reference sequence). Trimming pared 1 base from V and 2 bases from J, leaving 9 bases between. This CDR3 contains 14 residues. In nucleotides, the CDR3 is TGTGCCAGTAGTATAGCCCAGGGCCCCTACGAGCAGTACTTC. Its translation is CASSIAQGPYEQYF.

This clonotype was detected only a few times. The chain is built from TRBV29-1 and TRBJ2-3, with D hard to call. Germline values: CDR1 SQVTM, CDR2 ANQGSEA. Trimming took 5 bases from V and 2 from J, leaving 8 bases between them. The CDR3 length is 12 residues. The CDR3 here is CSVREDTDTQYF. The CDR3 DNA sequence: TGCAGCGTTCGTGAAGACACAGATACGCAGTATTTT.

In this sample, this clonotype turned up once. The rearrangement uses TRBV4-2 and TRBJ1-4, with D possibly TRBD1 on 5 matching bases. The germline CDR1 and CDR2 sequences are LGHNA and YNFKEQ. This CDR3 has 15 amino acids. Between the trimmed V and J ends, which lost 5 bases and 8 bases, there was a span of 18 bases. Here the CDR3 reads CASSLIAGANEKLFF. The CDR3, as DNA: TGTGCCAGCAGCTTAATAGCCGGGGCGAACGAAAAACTGTTTTTT.

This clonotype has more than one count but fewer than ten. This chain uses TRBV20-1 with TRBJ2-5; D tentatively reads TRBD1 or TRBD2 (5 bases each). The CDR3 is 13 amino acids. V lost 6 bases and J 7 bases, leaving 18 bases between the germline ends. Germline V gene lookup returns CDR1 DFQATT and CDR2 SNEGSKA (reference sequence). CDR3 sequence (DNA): TGCAGTGCGGAAGAGGGGCCCGCATGGACCCAGTACTTC. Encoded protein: CSAEEGPAWTQYF.

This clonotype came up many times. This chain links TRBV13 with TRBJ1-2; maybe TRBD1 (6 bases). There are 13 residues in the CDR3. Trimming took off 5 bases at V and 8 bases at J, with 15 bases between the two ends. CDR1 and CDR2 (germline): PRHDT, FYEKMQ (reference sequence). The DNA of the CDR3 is TGTGCCAGCAGCCCAGGGGATCTTCCGGGCTACACCTTC. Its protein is CASSPGDLPGYTF.

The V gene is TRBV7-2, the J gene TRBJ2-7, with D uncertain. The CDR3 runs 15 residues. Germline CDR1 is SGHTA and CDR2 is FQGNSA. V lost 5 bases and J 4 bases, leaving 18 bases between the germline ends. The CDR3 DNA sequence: TGTGCCAGCAGCCACCTGGTGTCCAACTATTACGAGCAGTACTTC. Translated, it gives CASSHLVSNYYEQYF.

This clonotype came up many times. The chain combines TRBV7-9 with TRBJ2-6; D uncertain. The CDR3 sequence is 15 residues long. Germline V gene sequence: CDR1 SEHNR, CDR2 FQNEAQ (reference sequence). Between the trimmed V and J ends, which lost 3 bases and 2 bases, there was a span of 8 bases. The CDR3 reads CASSFWAPGANVLTF. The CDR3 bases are TGTGCCAGCAGCTTTTGGGCCCCTGGGGCCAACGTCCTGACTTTC.

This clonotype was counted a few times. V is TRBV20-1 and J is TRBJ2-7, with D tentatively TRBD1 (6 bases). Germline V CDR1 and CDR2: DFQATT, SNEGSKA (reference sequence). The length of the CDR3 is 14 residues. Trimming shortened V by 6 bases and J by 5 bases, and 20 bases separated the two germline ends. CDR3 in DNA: TGCAGTGCAACACAGGGCCGTGAATCCGACGAGCAGTACTTC. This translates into CSATQGRESDEQYF.

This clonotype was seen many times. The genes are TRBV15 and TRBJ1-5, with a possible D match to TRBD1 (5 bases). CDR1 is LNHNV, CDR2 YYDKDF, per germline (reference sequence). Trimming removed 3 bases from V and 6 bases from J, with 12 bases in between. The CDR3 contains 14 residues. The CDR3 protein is CATSSVGGLQPQHF. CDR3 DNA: TGTGCCACCAGCAGCGTGGGGGGTCTTCAGCCCCAGCATTTT.

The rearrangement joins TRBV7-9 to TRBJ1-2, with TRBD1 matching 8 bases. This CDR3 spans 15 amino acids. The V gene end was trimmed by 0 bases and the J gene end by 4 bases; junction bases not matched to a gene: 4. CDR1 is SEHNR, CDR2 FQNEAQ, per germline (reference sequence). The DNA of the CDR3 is TGTGCCAGCAGCTTAGCCGACAGGGGAACCTATGGCTACACCTTC. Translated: CASSLADRGTYGYTF.

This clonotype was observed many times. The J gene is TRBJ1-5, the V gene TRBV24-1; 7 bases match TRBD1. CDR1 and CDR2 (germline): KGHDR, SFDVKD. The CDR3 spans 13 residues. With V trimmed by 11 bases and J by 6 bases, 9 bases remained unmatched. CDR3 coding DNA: TGTGCCAGCTCACCATCAGGGGGTCAGCCCCAGCATTTT. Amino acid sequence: CASSPSGGQPQHF.

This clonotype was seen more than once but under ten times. In nucleotides, the CDR3 is TGTGCCAGCAGCTCTAGCGGGGTGGAGACCCAGTACTTC. Encoded protein: CASSSSGVETQYF. This rearrangement joins TRBV7-9 to TRBJ2-5; 9 nucleotides match TRBD2. The germline V gene has CDR1 SEHNR and CDR2 FQNEAQ (reference sequence). V lost 4 bases, J lost 5 bases, and 2 bases stayed unmatched. The CDR3 is made up of 13 amino acids.

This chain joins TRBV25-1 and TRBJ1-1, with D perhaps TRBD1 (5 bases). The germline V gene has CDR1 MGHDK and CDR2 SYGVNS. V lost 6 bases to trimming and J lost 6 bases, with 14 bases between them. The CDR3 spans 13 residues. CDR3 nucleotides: TGTGCCAGCAGACCGGGACGTGGCGCTGAAGCTTTCTTT. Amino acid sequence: CASRPGRGAEAFF.

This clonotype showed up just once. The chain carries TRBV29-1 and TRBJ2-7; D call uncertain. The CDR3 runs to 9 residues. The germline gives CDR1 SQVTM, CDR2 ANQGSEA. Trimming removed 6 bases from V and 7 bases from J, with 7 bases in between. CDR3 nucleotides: TGCAGCGTGACGCAGGAGCAGTACTTC. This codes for CSVTQEQYF.

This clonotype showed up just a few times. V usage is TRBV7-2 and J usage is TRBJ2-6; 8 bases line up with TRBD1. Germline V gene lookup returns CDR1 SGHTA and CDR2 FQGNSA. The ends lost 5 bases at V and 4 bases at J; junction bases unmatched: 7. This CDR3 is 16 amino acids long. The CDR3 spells CASSQGAGMGANVLTF. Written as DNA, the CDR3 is TGTGCCAGCAGCCAGGGGGCAGGTATGGGGGCCAACGTCCTGACTTTC. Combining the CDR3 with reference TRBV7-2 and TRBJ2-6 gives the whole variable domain GAGVSQSPSNKVTEKGKDVELRCDPISGHTALYWYRQSLGQGLEFLIYFQGNSAPDKSGLPSDRFSAERTGGSVSTLTIQRTQQEDSAVYLCASSQGAGMGANVLTFGAGSRLTVL.

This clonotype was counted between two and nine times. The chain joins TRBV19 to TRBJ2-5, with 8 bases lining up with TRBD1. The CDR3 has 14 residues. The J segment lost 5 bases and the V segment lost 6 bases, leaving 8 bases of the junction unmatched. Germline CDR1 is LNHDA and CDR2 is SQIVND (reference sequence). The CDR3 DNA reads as TGTGCCAGTAGGACAGGGGTCCCGGGCGAGACCCAGTACTTC. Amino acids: CASRTGVPGETQYF.

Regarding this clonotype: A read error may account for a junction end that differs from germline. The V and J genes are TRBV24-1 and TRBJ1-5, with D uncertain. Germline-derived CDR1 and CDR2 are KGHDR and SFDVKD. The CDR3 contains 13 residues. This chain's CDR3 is CASSEAWWEPQHF. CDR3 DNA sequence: TGTGCCAGCAGTGAAGCGTGGTGGGAGCCCCAGCATTTT.

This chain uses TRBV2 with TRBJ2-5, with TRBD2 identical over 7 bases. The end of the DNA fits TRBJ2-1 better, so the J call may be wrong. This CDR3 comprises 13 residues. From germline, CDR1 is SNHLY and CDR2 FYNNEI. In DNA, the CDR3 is TGTGCCAATCAGCGGGACTCCTACAATGAGCAGTTCTTC. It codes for CANQRDSYNEQFF.

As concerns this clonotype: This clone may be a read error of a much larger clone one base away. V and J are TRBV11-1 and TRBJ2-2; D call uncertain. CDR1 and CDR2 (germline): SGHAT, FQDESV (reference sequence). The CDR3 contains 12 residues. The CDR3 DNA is TGTTCCAGCAGCTTAGAAACCGGGGAGCTGTTTTTT. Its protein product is CSSSLETGELFF.

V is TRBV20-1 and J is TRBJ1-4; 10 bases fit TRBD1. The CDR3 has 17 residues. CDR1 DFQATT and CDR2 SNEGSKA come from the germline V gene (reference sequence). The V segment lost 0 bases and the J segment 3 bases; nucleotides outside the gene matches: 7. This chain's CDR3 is CSARDWRTGGPNEKLFF. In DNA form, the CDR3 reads TGCAGTGCTAGAGATTGGAGGACAGGGGGTCCTAATGAAAAACTGTTTTTT.

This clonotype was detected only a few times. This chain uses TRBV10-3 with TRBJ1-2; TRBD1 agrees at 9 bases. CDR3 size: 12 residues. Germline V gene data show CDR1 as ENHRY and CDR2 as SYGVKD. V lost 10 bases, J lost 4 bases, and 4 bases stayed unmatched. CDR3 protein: CASYRGLYGYTF. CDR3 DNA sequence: TGTGCCAGCTACAGGGGGCTCTATGGCTACACCTTC.

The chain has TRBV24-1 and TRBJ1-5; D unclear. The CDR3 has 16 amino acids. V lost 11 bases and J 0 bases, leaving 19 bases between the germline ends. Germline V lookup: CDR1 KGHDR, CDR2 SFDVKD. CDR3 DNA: TGTGCCAGCAGGAACCGGGATCCTTATAGCAATCAGCCCCAGCATTTT. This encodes CASRNRDPYSNQPQHF.

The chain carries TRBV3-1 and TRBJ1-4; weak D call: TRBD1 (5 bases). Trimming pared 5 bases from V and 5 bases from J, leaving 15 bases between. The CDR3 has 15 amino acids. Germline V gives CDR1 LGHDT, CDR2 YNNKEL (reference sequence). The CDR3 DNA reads TGTGCCAGCAGCATACGCCGGGGGGGGAATGAAAAACTGTTTTTT. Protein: CASSIRRGGNEKLFF.

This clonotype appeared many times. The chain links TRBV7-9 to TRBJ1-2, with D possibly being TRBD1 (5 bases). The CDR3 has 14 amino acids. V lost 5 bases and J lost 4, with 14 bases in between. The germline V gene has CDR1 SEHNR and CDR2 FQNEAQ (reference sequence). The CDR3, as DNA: TGTGCCAGCAGCCCCCCGGGACGGGCCTATGGCTACACCTTC. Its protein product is CASSPPGRAYGYTF.

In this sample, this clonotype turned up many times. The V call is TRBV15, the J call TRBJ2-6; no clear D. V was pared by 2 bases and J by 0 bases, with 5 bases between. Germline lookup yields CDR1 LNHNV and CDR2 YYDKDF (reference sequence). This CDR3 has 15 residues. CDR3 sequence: CATSRQSSGANVLTF. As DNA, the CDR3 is TGTGCCACCAGCAGACAGAGCTCTGGGGCCAACGTCCTGACTTTC.

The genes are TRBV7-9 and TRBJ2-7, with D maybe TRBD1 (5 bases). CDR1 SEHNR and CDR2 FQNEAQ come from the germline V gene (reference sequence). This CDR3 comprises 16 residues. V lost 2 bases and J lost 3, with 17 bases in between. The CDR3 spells CASSLLQGALNYEQYF. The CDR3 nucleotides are TGTGCCAGCAGCTTACTCCAGGGTGCGCTCAACTACGAGCAGTACTTC.

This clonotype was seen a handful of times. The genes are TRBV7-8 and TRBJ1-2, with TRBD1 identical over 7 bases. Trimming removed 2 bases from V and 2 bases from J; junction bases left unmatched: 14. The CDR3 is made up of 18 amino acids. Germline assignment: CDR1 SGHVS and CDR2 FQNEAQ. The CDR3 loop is CASSLSPMPGQRNYGYTF. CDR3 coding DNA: TGTGCCAGCAGCTTATCCCCGATGCCGGGACAGAGAAACTATGGCTACACCTTC.

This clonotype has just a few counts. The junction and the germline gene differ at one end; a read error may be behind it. Here the CDR3 reads CASSLGFTDTQYF. The CDR3 DNA follows: TGTGCTAGCAGCTTGGGCTTCACAGATACGCAGTATTTT. This chain links TRBV7-7 with TRBJ2-3, with D uncertain. CDR1 and CDR2 from the germline V gene are SSHAT and FNYEAQ (reference sequence). This CDR3 region has 13 residues. Drawing the rest from reference TRBV7-7 and TRBJ2-3, the complete variable domain is GAGVSQSPRYKVTKRGQDVTLRCDPISSHATLYWYQQALGQGPEFLTYFNYEAQPDKSGLPSDRFSAERPEGSISTLTIQRTEQRDSAMYRCASSLGFTDTQYFGPGTRLTVL.